The next 15 T cell receptor beta chains were all read from a single sample in a study of blood T cells in healthy people across ages. A second 7 to 11 cycle PCR used barcoded and J-beta primers. A single record per CDR3 protein comes from TCRdb applying MiXCR to the 5' RACE reads. Of roughly 2 million distinct CDR3 sequences listed, approximately 50% are singletons. The specimen was blood. Receptors were obtained from a woman aged 40 to 49 in good health.

The V and J genes are TRBV4-3 and TRBJ2-2; either TRBD1 or TRBD2 may supply D (5 bases each). V lost 0 bases and J lost 7, with 12 bases in between. CDR1 and CDR2 from the germline V gene are LGHNA and YSLEER. The CDR3 is 15 residues long. The CDR3 here is CASSQDGTLSGELFF. The CDR3 bases are TGCGCCAGCAGCCAAGATGGGACGTTAAGCGGGGAGCTGTTTTTT.

This CDR3 is CASSLRGVAGGQIKTNEQFF. CDR3 nucleotides: TGTGCCAGCAGCTTACGCGGAGTGGCGGGGGGGCAAATAAAGACCAATGAGCAGTTCTTC. The rearrangement links TRBV7-2 to TRBJ2-1; 9 bases agree with TRBD2. Germline V gives CDR1 SGHTA, CDR2 FQGNSA. The CDR3 is 20 amino acids. V shed 2 bases, J shed 6 bases, and the junction held 20 bases outside the gene matches.

This rearrangement joins TRBV6-5 to TRBJ1-6; 7 bases are shared with TRBD1. CDR1 is MNHEY and CDR2 is SVGAGI in the germline V gene. The CDR3 has 14 amino acids. J gave up 7 bases and V 6 bases, and 6 bases lay outside the gene matches. Here the CDR3 reads CASRTGNLNSPLHF. DNA for the CDR3: TGTGCCAGCAGGACAGGGAACTTAAATTCACCCCTCCACTTT.

This chain connects TRBV14 to TRBJ2-5, with TRBD2 identical over 7 bases. Germline V lookup: CDR1 SGHDN, CDR2 FVKESK. The CDR3 extends over 17 amino acids. After removal of 0 bases from V and 4 bases from J, the junction contained 11 bases not matched to a gene. CDR3 amino acids: CASSQDRQRGDRETQYF. The CDR3 nucleotides read TGTGCCAGCAGCCAAGATCGTCAGCGGGGAGACCGAGAGACCCAGTACTTC.

The chain has TRBV6-2 or TRBV6-3 and TRBJ2-7; 8 bases are a match to TRBD1. Germline loops: CDR1 MNHEY, CDR2 SVGEGT. V lost 2 bases and J lost 0; bases outside the gene matches: 12. The CDR3 is 18 amino acids. The CDR3 DNA follows: TGTGCCAGCAGTTACCAATATCGAGACAGGGGTAGCTCCTACGAGCAGTACTTC. It codes for CASSYQYRDRGSSYEQYF.

The chain combines TRBV20-1 with TRBJ1-1; D ambiguous. CDR1 and CDR2 (germline): DFQATT, SNEGSKA (reference sequence). V lost 6 bases to trimming and J lost 1 base, with 12 bases between them. The CDR3 contains 13 residues. The CDR3 DNA reads as TGCAGTGCCCCTCAACAGAGGAACACTGAAGCTTTCTTT. Its protein is CSAPQQRNTEAFF.

J is TRBJ2-5 and V is TRBV12-3 or TRBV12-4, with D tentatively TRBD1 or TRBD2 (5 bases each). With 4 bases removed from V and 1 base from J, the gap between germline ends came to 13 bases. The CDR3 has 15 residues. CDR3: CASSWGRAPQETQYF. The DNA of the CDR3 is TGTGCCAGCAGTTGGGGACGAGCTCCCCAAGAGACCCAGTACTTC.

This clonotype was seen a handful of times. This chain uses TRBV28 with TRBJ2-3; 7 bases agree with TRBD1. Trimming took 4 bases from V and 6 from J; bases not matched to a gene: 7. The CDR3 consists of 14 residues. Looked up from germline, CDR1 is MDHEN and CDR2 is SYDVKM. CDR3 bases: TGTGCCAGCAGTTCCGGACAGGTCCTCGATACGCAGTATTTT. Translation: CASSSGQVLDTQYF.

The V and J genes are TRBV12-3 or TRBV12-4 and TRBJ1-5; 8 nucleotides match TRBD1. The CDR3 totals 15 residues. Germline trimming cut 7 bases from V and 0 bases from J; bases unmatched to any gene: 5. The DNA for the CDR3 is TGTGCCAGCACCCACGGACAGGGTAGCAATCAGCCCCAGCATTTT. Protein sequence: CASTHGQGSNQPQHF.

CDR3 amino acids: CASSLAGSTTDEQYF. The CDR3 nucleotides read TGTGCCAGCAGTTTGGCAGGGTCAACAACGGACGAGCAGTACTTC. The chain has TRBV28 and TRBJ2-7, with D possibly being TRBD1 (5 bases). Trimming pared 3 bases from V and 5 bases from J, leaving 17 bases between. The CDR3 loop spans 15 amino acids. CDR1 and CDR2 (germline): MDHEN, SYDVKM. Drawing the rest from reference TRBV28 and TRBJ2-7, the complete variable domain is DVKVTQSSRYLVKRTGEKVFLECVQDMDHENMFWYRQDPGLGLRLIYFSYDVKMKEKGDIPEGYSVSREKKERFSLILESASTNQTSMYLCASSLAGSTTDEQYFGPGTRLTVT.

The rearrangement uses TRBV6-2 or TRBV6-3 and TRBJ2-5; 7 bases map to TRBD1. With the DNA end fitting TRBJ2-4 better, the J assignment may be wrong. The CDR3 runs 15 residues. Germline values: CDR1 MNHEY, CDR2 SVGEGT. The CDR3 DNA is TGTGCCAGCAGGGGCAGGGGGTGGTATGGGCACATTCAGTACTTC. It specifies CASRGRGWYGHIQYF.

As for this clonotype: A junction boundary mismatches the germline segment, possibly from a read error. This sequence joins TRBV7-3 and TRBJ2-1; TRBD1 agrees at 12 bases. The CDR3 length is 17 residues. Germline CDR1 SGHTA, CDR2 FQGTGA. The CDR3 DNA reads TGTGCCAGCAGCTTTCCACCGGGACAGGGGGCCTCAAATGGGCAGTTCTTC. Its protein product is CASSFPPGQGASNGQFF.

V gene TRBV7-2 combines with J gene TRBJ2-1; 13 bases fit TRBD2. The CDR3 covers 16 residues. Trimming cost V 5 bases and J 9 bases; bases outside gene matches: 10. Germline-derived CDR1 and CDR2 are SGHTA and FQGNSA. The CDR3 coding sequence is TGTGCCAGCAGCCTAGAGGGGACTAGCGGGGTCAGTGAGCAGTTCTTC. This encodes CASSLEGTSGVSEQFF.

The gene calls are TRBV7-8 and TRBJ2-1; 9 bases are a match to TRBD2. Germline CDR1 reads SGHVS; CDR2 reads FQNEAQ. This CDR3 spans 17 amino acids. The ends lost 4 bases at V and 0 bases at J; junction bases unmatched: 7. The CDR3 region is CASSSLAGESSYNEQFF. CDR3 DNA sequence: TGTGCCAGCAGCTCATTAGCGGGGGAAAGCTCCTACAATGAGCAGTTCTTC.

This rearrangement joins TRBV29-1 to TRBJ2-5; 11 bases fit TRBD2. The CDR3 is 15 residues long. Germline V CDR1 and CDR2: SQVTM, ANQGSEA. V gave up 4 bases and J gave up 11 bases; unmatched junction bases: 15. As DNA, the CDR3 is TGCAGCGTTGGTTTAGCGGGGGGGCCCTACAATGAGCAGTACTTC. It encodes CSVGLAGGPYNEQYF.